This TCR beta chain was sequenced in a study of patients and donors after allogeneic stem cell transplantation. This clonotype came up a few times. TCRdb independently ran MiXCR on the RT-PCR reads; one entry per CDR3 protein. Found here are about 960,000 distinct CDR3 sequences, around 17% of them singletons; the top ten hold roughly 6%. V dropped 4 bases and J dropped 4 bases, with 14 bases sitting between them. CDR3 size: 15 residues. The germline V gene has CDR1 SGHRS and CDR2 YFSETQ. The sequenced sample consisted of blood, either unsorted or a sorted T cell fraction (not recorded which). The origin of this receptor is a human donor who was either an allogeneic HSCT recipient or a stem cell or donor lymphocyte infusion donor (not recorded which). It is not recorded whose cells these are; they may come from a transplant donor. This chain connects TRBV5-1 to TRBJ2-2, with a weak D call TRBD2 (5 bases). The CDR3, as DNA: TGCGCCAGCAGCCTTACAGAGGCGGGCACCGGGGAGCTGTTTTTT. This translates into CASSLTEAGTGELFF.